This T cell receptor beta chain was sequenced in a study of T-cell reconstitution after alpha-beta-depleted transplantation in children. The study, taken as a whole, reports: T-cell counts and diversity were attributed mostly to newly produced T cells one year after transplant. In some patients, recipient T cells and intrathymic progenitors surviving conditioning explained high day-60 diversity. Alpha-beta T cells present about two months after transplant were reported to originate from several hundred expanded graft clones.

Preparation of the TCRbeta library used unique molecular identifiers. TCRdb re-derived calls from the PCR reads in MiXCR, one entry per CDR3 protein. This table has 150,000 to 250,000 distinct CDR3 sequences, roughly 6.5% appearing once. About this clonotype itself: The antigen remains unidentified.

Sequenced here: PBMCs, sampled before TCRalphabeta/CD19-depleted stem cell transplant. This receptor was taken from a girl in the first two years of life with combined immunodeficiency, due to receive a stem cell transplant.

As DNA, the CDR3 is TGTGCCACCAGCAGAGTGCCGGCAGCCAAAGCTTTCTTT. Translated, it gives CATSRVPAAKAFF. The chain couples TRBV15 to TRBJ1-1; D unresolved. Germline CDR1 and CDR2: LNHNV and YYDKDF (reference sequence). The length of the CDR3 is 13 residues. V lost 1 base, J lost 9 bases, and 12 bases lay in between.